The clone carrying this T cell receptor beta chain came up many times. What it binds is not known. The data derive from a study of tumor and adjacent non-tumor tissue in lung cancer. Broader study findings: Shorter survival was associated with higher TCR diversity in tumors. In normal lung, the top 100 clones were significantly more dominant than in tumor.

The template was RNA from unsorted bulk tissue. More than 3 cm separated this lung sample from the edge of the tumor. A modified ARM-PCR protocol with three rounds of nested PCR amplified TCRbeta. From the multiplex PCR reads, TCRdb called clonotypes with MiXCR, one entry per CDR3 protein. This sample has some 51,000 distinct CDR3 sequences, with less than 70% found just once. What was sequenced was distant non-tumor lung tissue. This TCR was sampled from a woman in her 70s with non-small cell lung cancer.

The CDR3 DNA sequence: TGTGCCAGCAGTTACGCCCAGGGGATTCAGTACTTC. Protein sequence: CASSYAQGIQYF. The V gene is TRBV6-5, the J gene TRBJ2-4; weak D call: TRBD1 (6 bases). V was trimmed by 2 bases and J by 10 bases, leaving 9 bases between them. CDR1 is MNHEY, CDR2 SVGAGI, per germline. CDR3 length: 12 amino acids.